The T cell receptor (beta chain) under discussion was sequenced for a study of shared clonotypes between healthy human individuals. Study in general: Donors consisted of a couple of women and three men between 18 and 49.

Findings of the study overall: Read depth was anticipated to influence clonotype sharing among donors.

The CDR3 spans 14 residues. In germline, CDR1 is SGHRS, CDR2 YFSETQ. Trimming shortened V by 2 bases and J by 3 bases, and 11 bases separated the two germline ends. Scientists sequenced DNA from unsorted PBMC on ten immunoSEQ deep assay plates. Here immunoSEQ multiplex PCR was the method, and the copy in TCRdb shows in-frame clones only, minus some. The sample includes roughly 95,000 clones, around half of them seen just once. On this clone: Its antigen is unidentified.

This receptor was identified in a middle-aged woman in good health. Some clones in this sample may be carry-over from other donors' samples. The chain has TRBV5-1 and TRBJ1-2; D is unresolved. Sequenced input: PBMCs. CDR3 amino acids: CASSLDGSDYGYTF. In DNA form, the CDR3 reads TGCGCCAGCAGCTTAGACGGTAGTGACTATGGCTACACCTTC.